This T cell receptor beta chain was sequenced during a study of tumor and adjacent non-tumor tissue in lung cancer. For the study at large: Histology: about a dozen adenocarcinoma, 2 squamous cell carcinoma, 1 small cell lung cancer. The study, taken as a whole, reports: TCR diversity was significantly greater in tumor than normal lung tissue. Shorter survival was associated with higher TCR diversity in tumors.

In the case of this clonotype: Its antigen is not identified.

The template was RNA from unsorted bulk tissue. The CDR3 runs 15 residues. In germline, CDR1 is MNHEY, CDR2 SVGAGI. A modified ARM-PCR protocol with three rounds of nested PCR amplified TCRbeta. TCRdb re-analysed the multiplex PCR reads in MiXCR, keeping a single row per CDR3 protein. The top ten clones hold almost 25% of a sample with 200,000 to 250,000 distinct CDR3 sequences, 60% to 85% of them seen once. The clonotype comes from a man aged 55 to 70 with non-small cell lung cancer. The chain has TRBV6-5 and TRBJ2-7; D could derive from TRBD1 or TRBD2 (5 bases each). Sequenced material: lung tumor tissue. CDR3 amino acids: CVRRPGTVSSYEQYF. CDR3 DNA sequence: TGTGTCAGAAGACCCGGGACGGTGAGCTCCTACGAGCAGTACTTC.